These T cell receptor beta chains were read from a single sample in a study of T cell changes during pregnancy in multiple sclerosis. TCRdb's copy holds only in-frame clones and misses some; the assay was immunoSEQ multiplex PCR. The data contain 65,000 to 95,000 clones, approximately 89% of them seen just once; the ten biggest clones take up 1.5% to 2%. The sample in question was peripheral blood, obtained before pregnancy. These TCRs come from a female donor with multiple sclerosis, enrolled in a pregnancy study. CDR3s include the opening cysteine and the closing phenylalanine or tryptophan. Fields, in order: V gene, D gene, clone size, J gene, CDR3 DNA, CDR3 protein. A D gene is named only where the DNA matches it firmly. For some rows the clone size is stated as once, few or many, or as a class when expanded; others skip it.

TRBV2,-,-,TRBJ2-6,TGTGCCAGCAGTGAAGGGGCCGGCCTGACTTTC,CASSEGAGLTF
TRBV4-1,-,-,TRBJ2-1,TGCGCCAGCAGCCAAGATCTGGGGGCTTGGGAGCAGTTCTTC,CASSQDLGAWEQFF
TRBV7-2,-,-,TRBJ1-3,TGTGCCAGCAGCTTCAGCGCAGGGACTGGAAACACCATATATTTT,CASSFSAGTGNTIYF
TRBV6-5,-,-,TRBJ1-6,TGTGCCAGCAGTTACGGCAGGGGTAGCTCACCCCTCCACTTT,CASSYGRGSSPLHF
TRBV7-2,-,-,TRBJ2-7,TGTGCCAGCAGCCCCCGGGTCGAAAAAAGCTCCTACGAGCAGTACTTC,CASSPRVEKSSYEQYF
TRBV9,-,-,TRBJ2-2,TGTGCCAGCAGCGTAGATAAGACTAGGAACACCGGGGAGCTGTTTTTT,CASSVDKTRNTGELFF
TRBV9,-,-,TRBJ2-3,TGTGCCAGCAGCGTAGCTTCCGGCACAGATACGCAGTATTTT,CASSVASGTDTQYF
TRBV29-1,TRBD1,-,TRBJ1-1,TGCAGCGTTCCCGGGACAGGGGGCGTGAACACTGAAGCTTTCTTT,CSVPGTGGVNTEAFF
TRBV1,-,-,TRBJ2-5,TGCACCAGCAGCCCCCGGGAGACCCAGTACTTC,CTSSPRETQYF
TRBV4-2,TRBD2,-,TRBJ2-5,TGTGCCAGCAGCCAAGAGCTGCGGGGGGGCGGGGAGACCCAGTACTTC,CASSQELRGGGETQYF
TRBV7-2,-,-,TRBJ1-2,TGTGCCAGCAGCTCCGGGACAACCTATGGCTACACCTTC,CASSSGTTYGYTF
TRBV20-1,-,-,TRBJ1-1,TGCAGTGCTAGGAACAGGGAAGCTTTCTTT,CSARNREAFF
TRBV28,-,-,TRBJ1-1,TGTGCCAGCACCATAAGGGGGTCCCGTGGCACTGAAGCTTTCTTT,CASTIRGSRGTEAFF
TRBV6-5,-,-,TRBJ2-7,TGTGCCAGCAGTTACCAGGGCTACGAGCAGTACTTC,CASSYQGYEQYF
TRBV19,TRBD1,once,TRBJ2-7,TGTGCCAGTAGTAACCGTCCCGGGACAGGGAGCCACGAGCAGTACTTC,CASSNRPGTGSHEQYF
TRBV28,TRBD1,-,TRBJ1-1,TGTGCCAGCAGTTCTCCAGGGGGCCTGCCCAACACTGAAGCTTTCTTT,CASSSPGGLPNTEAFF
TRBV27,TRBD1,-,TRBJ2-2,TGTGCCAGCAGTTTATCGGGACAGCTAAACACCGGGGAGCTGTTTTTT,CASSLSGQLNTGELFF
TRBV6-5,TRBD1,-,TRBJ2-5,TGTGCCAGCAGTTACCGGACAGGTGGGCAGGAGACCCAGTACTTC,CASSYRTGGQETQYF
TRBV4-2,TRBD1,-,TRBJ1-2,TGTGCCAGCAGCCGTGCTAACCGGGACAGAGGCTATGGCTACACCTTC,CASSRANRDRGYGYTF
TRBV2,-,-,TRBJ1-1,TGTGCCAGCATTGACCTGAGGGGGATCACTGAAGCTTTCTTT,CASIDLRGITEAFF
TRBV11-2,-,-,TRBJ2-7,TGTGCCAGCAGCCCCAGTTCTGGCGAGCAGTACTTC,CASSPSSGEQYF
TRBV5-1,TRBD2,-,TRBJ2-1,TGCGCCAGCAGCCAGGATAATAGCGGGGGTTATAGTGAGCAGTTCTTC,CASSQDNSGGYSEQFF
TRBV2,-,-,TRBJ1-1,TGTGCCAGCAGTGTGAGACAGACGAACACTGAAGCTTTCTTT,CASSVRQTNTEAFF
TRBV11-2,-,-,TRBJ2-7,TGTGCCAGCAGCTTCGGGGGACCCTCCTACGAGCAGTACTTC,CASSFGGPSYEQYF
TRBV4-3,-,-,TRBJ1-6,TGCGCCAGCAGCCAAGACGAGGGTAGCGCCTATAATTCACCCCTCCACTTT,CASSQDEGSAYNSPLHF
TRBV7-3,TRBD1,once,TRBJ2-7,TGTGCCAGCAGCTTAACCGGGACAGGGGTCTACGAGCAGTACTTC,CASSLTGTGVYEQYF
TRBV9,TRBD1,-,TRBJ2-2,TGTGCCAGCAGCGTAGCTGCGACAGGGAGAACCGGGGAGCTGTTTTTT,CASSVAATGRTGELFF
TRBV19,-,once,TRBJ2-7,TGTGCCAGTAGTATTAGTGGCTCCTACGAGCAGTACTTC,CASSISGSYEQYF
TRBV5-1,-,-,TRBJ2-5,TGCGCCAGCAGCTCTACACTAGCTAAGTACCAAGAGACCCAGTACTTC,CASSSTLAKYQETQYF
TRBV9,-,-,TRBJ1-1,TGTGCCAGCAGCCCCTCCTTAGGGGTCCCTGAAGCTTTCTTT,CASSPSLGVPEAFF
TRBV7-2,TRBD1,-,TRBJ2-5,TGTGCCAGCAGCTTAGGGACAGGGATTACGGAGACCCAGTACTTC,CASSLGTGITETQYF
TRBV9,TRBD1,-,TRBJ1-2,TGTGCCAGCAGCGTGGGGACAGGGATTGGCTACACCTTC,CASSVGTGIGYTF
TRBV28,-,-,TRBJ1-3,TGTGCCAGCAGTTTATTGTGGGAGGGAAACACCATATATTTT,CASSLLWEGNTIYF
TRBV28,TRBD1,-,TRBJ2-3,TGTGCCAGCAGTTTTAGAGAGACAGGGCGATATGGGGGTCTAGATACGCAGTATTTT,CASSFRETGRYGGLDTQYF
TRBV15,-,-,TRBJ1-4,TGTGCCACGGGCAGCCCGGCAACTAATGAAAAACTGTTTTTT,CATGSPATNEKLFF
TRBV7-7,-,-,TRBJ1-3,TGTGCTAGCAGCTTTGGGGCAGGGGCTGGAAACACCATATATTTT,CASSFGAGAGNTIYF